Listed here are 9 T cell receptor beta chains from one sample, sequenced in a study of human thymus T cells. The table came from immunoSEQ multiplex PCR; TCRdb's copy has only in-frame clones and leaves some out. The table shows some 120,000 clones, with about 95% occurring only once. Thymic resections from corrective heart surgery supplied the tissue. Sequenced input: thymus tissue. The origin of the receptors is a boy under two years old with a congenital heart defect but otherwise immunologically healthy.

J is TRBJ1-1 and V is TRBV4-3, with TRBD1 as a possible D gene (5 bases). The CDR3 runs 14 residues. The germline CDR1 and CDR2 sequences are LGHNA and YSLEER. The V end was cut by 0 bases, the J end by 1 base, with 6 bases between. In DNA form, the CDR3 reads TGCGCCAGCAGCCAAGAAACAGGGAACACTGAAGCTTTCTTT. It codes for CASSQETGNTEAFF.

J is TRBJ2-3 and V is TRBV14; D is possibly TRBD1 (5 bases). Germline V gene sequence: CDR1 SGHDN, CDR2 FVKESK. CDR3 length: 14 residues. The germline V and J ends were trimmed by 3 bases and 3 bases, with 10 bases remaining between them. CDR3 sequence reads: CASSHPQGTDTQYF. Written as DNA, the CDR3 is TGTGCCAGCAGCCATCCCCAGGGAACAGATACGCAGTATTTT.

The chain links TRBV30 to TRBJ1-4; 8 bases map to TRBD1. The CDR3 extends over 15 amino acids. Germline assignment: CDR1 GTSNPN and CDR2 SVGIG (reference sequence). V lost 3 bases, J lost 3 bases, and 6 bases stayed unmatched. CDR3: CAWRGRQGPNEKLFF. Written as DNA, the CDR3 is TGTGCCTGGAGAGGAAGACAGGGGCCTAATGAAAAACTGTTTTTT.

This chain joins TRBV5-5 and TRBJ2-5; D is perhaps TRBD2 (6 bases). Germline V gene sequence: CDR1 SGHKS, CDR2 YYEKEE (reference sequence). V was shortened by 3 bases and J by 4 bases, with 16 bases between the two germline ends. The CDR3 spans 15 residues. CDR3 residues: CASSSGAPGPETQYF. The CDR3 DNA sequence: TGTGCCAGCAGCTCGGGAGCGCCAGGGCCAGAGACCCAGTACTTC.

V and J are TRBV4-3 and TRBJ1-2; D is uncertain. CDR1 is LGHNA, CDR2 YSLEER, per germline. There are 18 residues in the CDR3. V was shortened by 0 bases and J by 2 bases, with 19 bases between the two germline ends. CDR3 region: CASSQEGQPWPNNYGYTF. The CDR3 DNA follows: TGCGCCAGCAGCCAAGAAGGTCAGCCCTGGCCTAACAACTATGGCTACACCTTC.

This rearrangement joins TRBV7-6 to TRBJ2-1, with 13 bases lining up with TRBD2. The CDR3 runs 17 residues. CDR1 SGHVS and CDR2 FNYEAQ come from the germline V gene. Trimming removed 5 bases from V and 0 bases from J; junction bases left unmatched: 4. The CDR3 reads CASSIGLAGASYNEQFF. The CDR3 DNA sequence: TGTGCCAGCAGCATTGGACTAGCGGGGGCCTCCTACAATGAGCAGTTCTTC.

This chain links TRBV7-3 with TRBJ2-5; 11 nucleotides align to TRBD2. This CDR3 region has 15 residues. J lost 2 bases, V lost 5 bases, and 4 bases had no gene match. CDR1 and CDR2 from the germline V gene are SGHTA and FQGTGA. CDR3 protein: CASSPGLAEQETQYF. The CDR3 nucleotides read TGTGCCAGCAGCCCGGGACTAGCGGAACAAGAGACCCAGTACTTC.

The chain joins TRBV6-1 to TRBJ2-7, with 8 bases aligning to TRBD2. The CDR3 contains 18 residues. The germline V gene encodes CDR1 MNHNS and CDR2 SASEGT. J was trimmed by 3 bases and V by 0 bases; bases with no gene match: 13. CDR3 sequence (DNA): TGTGCCAGCAGTGAAGCGCTTTCCTGGCGGGGGGAGGACTACGAGCAGTACTTC. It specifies CASSEALSWRGEDYEQYF.

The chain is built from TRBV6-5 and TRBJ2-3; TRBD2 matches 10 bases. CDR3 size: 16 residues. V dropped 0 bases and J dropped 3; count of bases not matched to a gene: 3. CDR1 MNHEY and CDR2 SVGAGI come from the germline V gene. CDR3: CASSYSASGGTDTQYF. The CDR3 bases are TGTGCCAGCAGTTACTCGGCTAGCGGGGGTACAGATACGCAGTATTTT.